This T cell receptor (beta chain) appears in the sequencing data of a study of CXCR3-negative and CXCR3-positive naive CD8 T cells. Study as a whole: The TRB read total, about 135 million, broke down to about 1.5 +/- 0.3 million reads per library.

Comment on this clonotype: Its antigen is undetermined.

CDR3 size: 11 residues. Looked up from germline, CDR1 is MNHEY and CDR2 is SMNVEV (reference sequence). Whole-study results and caveats: More hydrophobic TRB CDR3s were found in CXCR3-positive naive cells than in CXCR3-negative naive cells. Diversity ran similarly high across both naive subsets but far lower in memory CD8+ cells. The study found that naive CXCR3-negative and CXCR3-positive cells shared TRBV-TRBJ usage, while memory cells differed.

UMI-labeled TRB cDNA libraries were prepared by 5' RACE. TCRdb reprocessed the 5' RACE reads and stores each CDR3 protein as one record, lacking DNA. The table lists 130,000 to 150,000 distinct CDR3 sequences. The sequenced material came from naive CXCR3+ CD8+ T cells from blood. This sample's subset: CD45RO-CCR7+CD27+CD95- naive CD8+ T cells expressing CXCR3 (TNR3+). The J gene is TRBJ2-7, the V gene TRBV27. The origin of this receptor is a human donor in good health. Some clones in this sample may be carry-over from other donors' samples. The CDR3 sequence is CASSYLDEQYF.